The T cell receptor (beta chain) under discussion was sequenced for a study of control samples from healthy donors and cancer patients. V lost 5 bases, J lost 5 bases, and 12 bases lay in between. Per germline, CDR1 LNHDA and CDR2 SQIVND (reference sequence). The CDR3 totals 13 residues. Libraries were prepared by immunoSEQ multiplex PCR; TCRdb keeps only in-frame clonotypes and omits some of them. The sample records some 79,000 clones, about 90% being singletons. The chain joins TRBV19 to TRBJ2-5; D remains unclear. Sequencing was done on a sample of blood. The receptor was isolated from a woman between 50 and 59 years old in good health. The CDR3 DNA reads as TGTGCCAGTAGTGTAGGCCTAATGGAGACCCAGTACTTC. It codes for CASSVGLMETQYF.